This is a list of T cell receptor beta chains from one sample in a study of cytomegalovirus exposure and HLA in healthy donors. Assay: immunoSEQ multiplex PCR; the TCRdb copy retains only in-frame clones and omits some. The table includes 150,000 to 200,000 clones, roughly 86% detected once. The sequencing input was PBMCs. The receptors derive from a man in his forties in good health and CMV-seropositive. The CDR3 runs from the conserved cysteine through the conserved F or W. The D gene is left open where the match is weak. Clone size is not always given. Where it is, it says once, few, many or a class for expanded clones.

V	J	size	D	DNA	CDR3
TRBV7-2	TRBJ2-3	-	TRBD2	TGTGCCAGCAGCTTAATAGCGGGAGGAGGAGATACGCAGTATTTT	CASSLIAGGGDTQYF
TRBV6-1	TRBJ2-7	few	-	TGTGCCAGCAGTGAATCGGGGGGCGGCGTCTACGAGCAGTACTTC	CASSESGGGVYEQYF
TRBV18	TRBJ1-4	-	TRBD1	TGTGCCAGCGCGTCGGGGACAGTCGAAAAACTGTTTTTT	CASASGTVEKLFF
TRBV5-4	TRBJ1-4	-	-	TGTGCCAGCAGCCAAGACCTGGGGGGTAGGATCGAAAAACTGTTTTTT	CASSQDLGGRIEKLFF
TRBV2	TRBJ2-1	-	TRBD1	TGTGCCAGCATGGCACCTGACAGGGCTGCTGAGCAGTTCTTC	CASMAPDRAAEQFF
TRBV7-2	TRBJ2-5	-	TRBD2	TGTGCCAGCAGCTCAGGGAGACTAGCGGGGGGGCCGGAGACCCAGTACTTC	CASSSGRLAGGPETQYF
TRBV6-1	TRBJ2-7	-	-	TGTGCCAGCAGTGAGGTTGCAGGGACTTTACGTGAGCAGTACTTC	CASSEVAGTLREQYF
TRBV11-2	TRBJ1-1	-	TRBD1	TGTGCCAGCAGCCGGACAGGGGTTACTGAAGCTTTCTTT	CASSRTGVTEAFF
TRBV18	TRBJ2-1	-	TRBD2	TGTGCCAGCTCAGCACCGGGACTATCCGACAATGAGCAGTTCTTC	CASSAPGLSDNEQFF
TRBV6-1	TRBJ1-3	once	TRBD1	TGTGCCAGCAGAGGCAGGGGGCTTTCTGGAAACACCATATATTTT	CASRGRGLSGNTIYF
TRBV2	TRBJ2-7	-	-	TGTGCCAGCAGTGAATTCATCTACGAGCAGTACTTC	CASSEFIYEQYF
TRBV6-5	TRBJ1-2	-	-	TGTGCCAGCAGATCCGGACTAACTAACTATGGCTACACCTTC	CASRSGLTNYGYTF
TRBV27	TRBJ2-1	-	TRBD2	TGTGCCAGCAGTTTCGAGACTAGCGGGGATGAGCAGTTCTTC	CASSFETSGDEQFF
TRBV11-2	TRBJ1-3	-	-	TGTGCCAGCAGCTTAGGCCATACCACGGGTGGAAACACCATATATTTT	CASSLGHTTGGNTIYF
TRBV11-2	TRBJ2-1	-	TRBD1	TGTGCCAGCAGCTTAGTAACGGGGAGGGGACAGGGGGCGGTGAATGAGCAGTTCTTC	CASSLVTGRGQGAVNEQFF
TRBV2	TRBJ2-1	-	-	TGTGCCAGCATGCCTGACTACCTCCCATACAATGAGCAGTTCTTC	CASMPDYLPYNEQFF
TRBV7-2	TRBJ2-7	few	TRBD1	TGTGCCAGCAGCACCCGGGACAGAGCCTACGAGCAGTACTTC	CASSTRDRAYEQYF